A single sample gave rise to the 19 T cell receptor beta chains below, sequenced in a study of PD-L1 blockade in urothelial cancer. Assay used: immunoSEQ multiplex PCR; TCRdb lists only in-frame clones, some missing. The sample records some 77,000 clones, approximately 90% being singletons. The sample consisted of PBMCs, taken around atezolizumab (anti-PD-L1) treatment. These TCRs come from a woman between 65 and 79 years old with urothelial cancer.

The V gene is TRBV18, the J gene TRBJ1-5, with TRBD1 as a possible D gene (6 bases). CDR3 length equals 15 residues. From germline, CDR1 is KGHSH and CDR2 LQKENI. V gave up 5 bases and J gave up 5 bases, with 16 bases separating them. The CDR3 DNA sequence: TGTGCCAGCTCATCGCAACAGGGTGGAGATCAGCCCCAGCATTTT. It yields the protein CASSSQQGGDQPQHF.

J is TRBJ2-1 and V is TRBV7-9; 8 bases are shared with TRBD2. This CDR3 spans 14 amino acids. Germline V gives CDR1 SEHNR, CDR2 FQNEAQ (reference sequence). With V trimmed by 0 bases and J by 11 bases, 6 bases remained unmatched. Written as DNA, the CDR3 is TGTGCCAGCAGCTTAGCAAGCGGGAGAGGGCAGCAGTTCTTC. This sequence encodes CASSLASGRGQQFF.

The J gene is TRBJ1-1, the V gene TRBV11-2; possible D gene TRBD1, 5 bases. Germline V gene data show CDR1 as SGHAT and CDR2 as FQNNGV. CDR3 length equals 14 residues. V gave up 8 bases and J gave up 0 bases, with 13 bases separating them. Written as DNA, the CDR3 is TGTGCCAGCGGACCCCGGGGGATGAACACTGAAGCTTTCTTT. This sequence encodes CASGPRGMNTEAFF.

J is TRBJ1-3 and V is TRBV6-5; D possibly corresponds to TRBD1 (5 bases). This CDR3 contains 15 residues. In germline, CDR1 is MNHEY, CDR2 SVGAGI. V was pared by 5 bases and J by 3 bases, with 14 bases between. The CDR3 DNA reads TGTGCCAGCAGTCCCAAGGCAGGGATTGGAAACACCATATATTTT. It yields the protein CASSPKAGIGNTIYF.

The CDR3 DNA reads as TGTGCCAGCAGTTACAGGGCGGAAGCTTTCTTT. Translation: CASSYRAEAFF. V is TRBV28 and J is TRBJ1-1; D is perhaps TRBD1 (6 bases). Trimming took 4 bases from V and 8 from J, leaving 8 bases between them. The CDR3 loop spans 11 amino acids. Looked up from germline, CDR1 is MDHEN and CDR2 is SYDVKM. Complete variable domain (other parts from reference TRBV28 and TRBJ1-1): DVKVTQSSRYLVKRTGEKVFLECVQDMDHENMFWYRQDPGLGLRLIYFSYDVKMKEKGDIPEGYSVSREKKERFSLILESASTNQTSMYLCASSYRAEAFFGQGTRLTVV.

The gene calls are TRBV10-3 and TRBJ1-2; TRBD1 agrees at 7 bases. The CDR3 consists of 15 residues. Trimming cost V 2 bases and J 1 base; bases outside gene matches: 4. Per germline, CDR1 ENHRY and CDR2 SYGVKD. CDR3 nucleotide sequence: TGTGCCATCAGTGAGGCAGGGGGACGTAACTATGGCTACACCTTC. Protein product: CAISEAGGRNYGYTF.

The rearrangement uses TRBV5-1 and TRBJ2-1; 10 bases are shared with TRBD1. CDR3 size: 15 residues. V was pared by 2 bases and J by 4 bases, with 3 bases of the junction left unmatched. Germline CDR1 SGHRS, CDR2 YFSETQ. Here the CDR3 reads CASSLGTGEYNEQFF. In nucleotides, the CDR3 is TGCGCCAGCAGCTTAGGGACAGGGGAATACAATGAGCAGTTCTTC. Using reference TRBV5-1 and TRBJ2-1 for the parts outside the CDR3, the full variable domain is KAGVTQTPRYLIKTRGQQVTLSCSPISGHRSVSWYQQTPGQGLQFLFEYFSETQRNKGNFPGRFSGRQFSNSRSEMNVSTLELGDSALYLCASSLGTGEYNEQFFGPGTRLTVL.

The genes are TRBV11-2 and TRBJ2-4; no reliable D call. The CDR3 is 12 amino acids. The V end was cut by 0 bases, the J end by 8 bases, with 5 bases between. Germline V gives CDR1 SGHAT, CDR2 FQNNGV. The CDR3: CASSLDRDIQYF. CDR3 sequence (DNA): TGTGCCAGCAGCTTAGATCGGGACATTCAGTACTTC.

This chain uses TRBV6-5 with TRBJ2-5; 7 nucleotides agree with TRBD1. From germline, CDR1 is MNHEY and CDR2 SVGAGI. CDR3 size: 12 residues. After removal of 5 bases from V and 5 bases from J, the junction contained 2 bases not matched to a gene. This CDR3 is CASSQGEETQYF. As DNA, the CDR3 is TGTGCCAGCAGTCAGGGGGAGGAGACCCAGTACTTC.

This chain links TRBV21-1 with TRBJ1-5. TRBV21-1 represents a pseudogene. CDR3 length equals 16 residues. CDR3 bases: TGTGCCAGCAGCATCCGGAACGTAGGGGGGGGTCAGCCCCAGCATTTT. Translating it yields CASSIRNVGGGQPQHF.

The chain employs TRBV5-1 and TRBJ2-3; perhaps TRBD1 as D (7 bases). In germline, CDR1 is SGHRS, CDR2 YFSETQ. The V end lost 1 base, the J end lost 0 bases, and 18 bases lay between the germline ends. The CDR3 sequence is 18 residues long. The CDR3 DNA follows: TGCGCCAGCAGCTTGCGCTCAGGGGGGATGGCTAGCACAGATACGCAGTATTTT. Translated, it gives CASSLRSGGMASTDTQYF.

The rearrangement links TRBV6-5 to TRBJ2-7; D may be TRBD1 (6 bases). V was clipped by 7 bases and J by 2 bases, with 15 bases between them. Germline V gene lookup returns CDR1 MNHEY and CDR2 SVGAGI. This CDR3 contains 14 residues. CDR3 sequence: CASKRQATAYEQYF. The CDR3 DNA reads as TGTGCCAGCAAGCGACAGGCCACAGCCTACGAGCAGTACTTC.

This chain uses TRBV27 with TRBJ1-4, with 11 positions matching TRBD1. In germline, CDR1 is MNHEY, CDR2 SMNVEV (reference sequence). CDR3 size: 17 residues. V shed 7 bases, J shed 7 bases, and the junction held 14 bases outside the gene matches. CDR3 in amino acids: CASTKLGQGAIGEKLFF. The CDR3 DNA reads TGTGCCAGCACTAAGCTCGGACAGGGGGCCATCGGTGAAAAACTGTTTTTT.

The CDR3 here is CASSSGTGTWYGYTF. In DNA, the CDR3 is TGTGCCAGCAGTTCAGGGACAGGCACTTGGTATGGCTACACCTTC. This chain connects TRBV28 to TRBJ1-2; TRBD1 agrees at 8 bases. CDR1 MDHEN and CDR2 SYDVKM come from the germline V gene. The CDR3 runs to 15 residues. Trimming removed 4 bases from V and 5 bases from J; junction bases left unmatched: 9.

The rearrangement joins TRBV30 to TRBJ2-1; 9 nucleotides line up with TRBD2. V lost 4 bases and J lost 6; bases outside the gene matches: 10. This CDR3 region has 15 residues. The germline gives CDR1 GTSNPN, CDR2 SVGIG (reference sequence). This CDR3 reads CAWITNGGRANEQFF. The DNA for the CDR3 is TGTGCCTGGATTACCAATGGCGGGAGGGCCAATGAGCAGTTCTTC.

This clone was seen just once. The V call is TRBV29-1, the J call TRBJ2-7; no definite D call. V was clipped by 0 bases and J by 6 bases, with 15 bases between them. Germline V gene sequence: CDR1 SQVTM, CDR2 ANQGSEA. The CDR3 covers 14 residues. CDR3: CSVEDSSVSSEQYF. The CDR3 bases are TGCAGCGTTGAAGATTCCAGCGTATCTAGCGAGCAGTACTTC.

This chain links TRBV7-8 with TRBJ2-2, with 9 bases lining up with TRBD2. This CDR3 is built from 16 residues. The germline gives CDR1 SGHVS, CDR2 FQNEAQ. J gave up 0 bases and V 1 base, and 0 bases lay outside the gene matches. The CDR3: CASSLGTSANTGELFF. The CDR3 DNA reads as TGTGCCAGCAGCTTAGGGACTAGCGCGAACACCGGGGAGCTGTTTTTT.

The chain combines TRBV5-6 with TRBJ2-5; the D gene is possibly TRBD2 (5 bases). The CDR3 sequence is 11 residues long. The V and J ends lost 6 bases and 9 bases respectively, with 12 bases between them. The germline gives CDR1 SGHDT, CDR2 YYEEEE. CDR3 nucleotide sequence: TGTGCCAGCACCTCTGGCGGGTCCCAGTACTTC. Translated: CASTSGGSQYF.

The chain carries TRBV28 and TRBJ2-7, with 7 nucleotides matching TRBD1. CDR1 and CDR2 (germline): MDHEN, SYDVKM. There are 13 residues in the CDR3. V trimming: 10 bases; J trimming: 3 bases; junction bases outside the gene matches: 9. CDR3 sequence (DNA): TGTGCCACGAAATGGGACAGCCACTACGAGCAGTACTTC. Translating it yields CATKWDSHYEQYF.